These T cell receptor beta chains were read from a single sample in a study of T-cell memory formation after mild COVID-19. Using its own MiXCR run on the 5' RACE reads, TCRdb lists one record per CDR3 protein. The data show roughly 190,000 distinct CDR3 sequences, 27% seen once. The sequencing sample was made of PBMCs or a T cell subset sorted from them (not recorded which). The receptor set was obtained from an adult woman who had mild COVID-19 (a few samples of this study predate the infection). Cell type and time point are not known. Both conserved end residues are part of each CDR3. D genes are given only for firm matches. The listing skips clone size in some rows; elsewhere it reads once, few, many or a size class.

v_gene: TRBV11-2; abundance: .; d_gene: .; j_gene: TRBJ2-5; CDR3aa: CASSFGPSTGMGETQYF; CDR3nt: TGTGCCAGCAGCTTCGGCCCATCTACGGGAATGGGAGAGACCCAGTACTTC
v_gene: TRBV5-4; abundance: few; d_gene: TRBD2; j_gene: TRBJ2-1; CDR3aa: CASSRSGRASDEQFF; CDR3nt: TGTGCCAGCAGCCGTAGCGGGAGGGCCTCCGATGAGCAGTTCTTC
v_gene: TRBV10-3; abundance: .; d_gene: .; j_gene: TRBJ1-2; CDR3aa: CAISELPGTNGYTF; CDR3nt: TGTGCCATCAGTGAGCTCCCCGGGACCAATGGCTACACCTTC
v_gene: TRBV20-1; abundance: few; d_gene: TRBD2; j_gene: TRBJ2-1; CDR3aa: CSELAGGMDEQFF; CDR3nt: TGCAGTGAACTAGCGGGGGGTATGGATGAGCAGTTCTTC
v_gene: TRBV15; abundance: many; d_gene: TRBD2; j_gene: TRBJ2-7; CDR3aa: CATSRVPSGEQYF; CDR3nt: TGTGCCACCAGCAGGGTTCCTAGCGGGGAGCAGTACTTC
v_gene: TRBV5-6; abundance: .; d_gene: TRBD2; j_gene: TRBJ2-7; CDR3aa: CASSWGRSGSATYEQYF; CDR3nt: TGTGCCAGCAGCTGGGGGCGTAGCGGGAGTGCCACCTACGAGCAGTACTTC
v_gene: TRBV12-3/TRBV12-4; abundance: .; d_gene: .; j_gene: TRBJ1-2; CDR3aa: CASSDRGHYGYTF; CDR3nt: TGTGCCAGCAGTGACCGGGGACACTATGGCTACACCTTC
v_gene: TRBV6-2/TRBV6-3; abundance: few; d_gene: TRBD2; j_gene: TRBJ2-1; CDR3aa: CASSRVAGGPYNEQFF; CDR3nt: TGTGCCAGCAGTCGCGTAGCGGGAGGGCCTTACAATGAGCAGTTCTTC
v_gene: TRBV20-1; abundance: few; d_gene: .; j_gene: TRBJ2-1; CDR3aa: CSAIRDRSSNEQFF; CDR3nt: TGCAGTGCGATTAGGGACCGCTCCTCCAATGAGCAGTTCTTC
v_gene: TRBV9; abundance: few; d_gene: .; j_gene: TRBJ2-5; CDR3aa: CASSPNQETQYF; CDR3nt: TGTGCCAGCAGCCCTAACCAAGAGACCCAGTACTTC
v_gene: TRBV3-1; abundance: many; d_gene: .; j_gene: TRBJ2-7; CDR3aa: CASSQGGHSSQYF; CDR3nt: TGTGCCAGCAGCCAAGGGGGACATTCATCGCAGTACTTC
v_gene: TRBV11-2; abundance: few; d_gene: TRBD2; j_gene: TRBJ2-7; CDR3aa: CASSLTAGEAYEQYF; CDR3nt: TGTGCCAGCAGCTTAACGGCGGGGGAGGCCTACGAGCAGTACTTC
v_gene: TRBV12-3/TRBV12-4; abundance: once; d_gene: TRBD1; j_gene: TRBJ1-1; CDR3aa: CASSADRGGTEAFF; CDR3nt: TGTGCCAGCAGTGCGGACAGGGGAGGCACTGAAGCTTTCTTT
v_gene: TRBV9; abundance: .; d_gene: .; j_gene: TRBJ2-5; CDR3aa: CASSVEGGAWETQYF; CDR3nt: TGTGCCAGCAGCGTAGAAGGGGGGGCCTGGGAGACCCAGTACTTC
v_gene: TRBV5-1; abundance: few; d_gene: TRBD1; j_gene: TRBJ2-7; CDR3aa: CASMRQGSEQYF; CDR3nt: TGCGCCAGCATGCGACAGGGTTCCGAGCAGTACTTC
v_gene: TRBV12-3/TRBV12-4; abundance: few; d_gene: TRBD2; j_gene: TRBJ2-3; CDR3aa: CASSFRRGAADTQYF; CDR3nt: TGTGCCAGCAGTTTTAGGCGGGGGGCCGCGGATACGCAGTATTTT
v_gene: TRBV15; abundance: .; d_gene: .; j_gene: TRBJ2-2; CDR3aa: CATSRGVSRTGELFF; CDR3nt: TGTGCCACCTCCAGGGGGGTTTCGAGGACCGGGGAGCTGTTTTTT
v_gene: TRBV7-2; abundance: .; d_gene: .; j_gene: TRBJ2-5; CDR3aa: CASSLGQGVRTQYF; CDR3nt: TGTGCCAGCAGCTTAGGACAAGGGGTCCGGACCCAGTACTTC
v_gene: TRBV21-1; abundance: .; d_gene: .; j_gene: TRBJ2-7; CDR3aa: CASSKAPARAPSYEQYF; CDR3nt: TGTGCCAGCAGCAAAGCGCCAGCCAGGGCTCCGAGCTACGAGCAGTACTTC
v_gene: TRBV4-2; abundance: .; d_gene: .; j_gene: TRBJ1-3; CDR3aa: CASSQPADLDLRGNTIYF; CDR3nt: TGTGCCAGCAGCCAACCTGCCGATCTGGACCTGAGAGGAAACACCATATATTTT
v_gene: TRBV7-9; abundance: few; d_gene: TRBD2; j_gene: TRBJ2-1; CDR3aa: CASSLLAGIYNEQFF; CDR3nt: TGTGCCAGCAGCCTACTAGCGGGAATTTACAATGAGCAGTTCTTC
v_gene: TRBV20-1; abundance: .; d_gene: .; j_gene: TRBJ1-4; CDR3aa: CSAQGAGRETNEKLFF; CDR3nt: TGCAGTGCCCAGGGCGCAGGGAGGGAGACTAATGAAAAACTGTTTTTT
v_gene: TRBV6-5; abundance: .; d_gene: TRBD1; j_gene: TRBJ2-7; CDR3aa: CASSYGPGQGAEQYF; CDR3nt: TGTGCCAGCAGTTACGGTCCAGGACAGGGGGCCGAGCAGTACTTC
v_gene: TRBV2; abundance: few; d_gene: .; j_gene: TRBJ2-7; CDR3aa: CASRRTSYEQYF; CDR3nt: TGTGCCAGTCGGAGAACCTCCTACGAGCAGTACTTC
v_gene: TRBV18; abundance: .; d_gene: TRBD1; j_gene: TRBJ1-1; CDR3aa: CASSLLTGVDTEAFF; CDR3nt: TGTGCCAGCTCACTCCTGACAGGGGTGGACACTGAAGCTTTCTTT
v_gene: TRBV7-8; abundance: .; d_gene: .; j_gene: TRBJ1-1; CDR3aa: CASSPPWAGTEAFF; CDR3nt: TGTGCCAGCAGCCCTCCTTGGGCGGGCACTGAAGCTTTCTTT